One sample yielded the 21 T cell receptor beta chains listed below, sequenced in a study of neurological immune-mediated disorders (dated by TCRdb to the late 2010s). Libraries were constructed by 5' RACE. Data came from an Illumina HiSeq 2500. TCRdb handled the public reads itself, with Q25 trimming in fastp and clone calling in MiXCR, and kept productive beta chains. Identical CDR3 proteins give one entry, which carries the most common genes and DNA. The sample profile shows about 65,000 distinct CDR3 sequences; about 4% of them were found once. Roughly 2.8% of the sample rests with the top ten. The sequenced material came from PBMCs. The receptors were gathered from a man aged 45-65 years with multiple sclerosis.

This clonotype came up many times. The chain uses TRBV5-1 and TRBJ2-5, with D unresolved. The CDR3 loop spans 13 amino acids. V dropped 0 bases and J dropped 5 bases, with 8 bases sitting between them. Germline lookup yields CDR1 SGHRS and CDR2 YFSETQ. The DNA for the CDR3 is TGCGCCAGCAGCTTGGGGCAGACGGAGACCCAGTACTTC. It specifies CASSLGQTETQYF.

This clonotype showed up many times. The gene calls are TRBV20-1 and TRBJ2-3; no definite D call. V was clipped by 0 bases and J by 1 base, with 11 bases between them. This CDR3 has 15 amino acids. Per the germline V gene, CDR1 is DFQATT and CDR2 is SNEGSKA (reference sequence). The CDR3 DNA sequence: TGCAGTGCTAGAGATCCGAGGACGGGCACAGATACGCAGTATTTT. The encoded protein is CSARDPRTGTDTQYF.

This clonotype was observed many times. The rearrangement joins TRBV18 to TRBJ2-5; TRBD2 matches at 8 bases. Germline CDR1 and CDR2: KGHSH and LQKENI. Trimming cost V 2 bases and J 5 bases; bases outside gene matches: 13. The CDR3 runs 17 residues. CDR3 protein: CASSPLAIGGAPETQYF. The CDR3 coding sequence is TGTGCCAGCTCACCATTGGCCATCGGGGGGGCCCCGGAGACCCAGTACTTC.

This clonotype was seen many times. The rearrangement uses TRBV7-2 and TRBJ2-7; 8 bases align to TRBD2. The CDR3 spans 15 residues. Germline V lookup: CDR1 SGHTA, CDR2 FQGNSA. V was clipped by 5 bases and J by 1 base; unmatched bases: 7. CDR3 in amino acids: CASSIRTSPSYEQYF. CDR3 DNA: TGTGCCAGCAGCATCAGGACTAGCCCGTCCTACGAGCAGTACTTC.

This clonotype is classed as medium-sized (0.01 to 0.1%). The CDR3: CASSPRPRGSGETQYF. The CDR3 DNA is TGTGCCAGCAGCCCAAGACCTAGGGGATCCGGGGAGACCCAGTACTTC. The gene calls are TRBV7-3 and TRBJ2-5; the D gene is possibly TRBD1 (5 bases). V lost 5 bases to trimming and J lost 5 bases, with 21 bases between them. The CDR3 runs 16 residues. The germline V gene has CDR1 SGHTA and CDR2 FQGTGA.

This clonotype was recorded many times. V usage is TRBV7-6 and J usage is TRBJ2-7, with TRBD1 matching over 10 bases. Germline-derived CDR1 and CDR2 are SGHVS and FNYEAQ. Unmatched junction bases numbered 8, after V lost 5 bases and J lost 1 base. This CDR3 spans 16 amino acids. The CDR3 nucleotides are TGTGCCAGCAGCAAAAGGACAGGGGGAATTTCCTACGAGCAGTACTTC. Protein sequence: CASSKRTGGISYEQYF. The full variable domain, in which reference TRBV7-6 and TRBJ2-7 provide the parts outside the CDR3, is GAGVSQSPRYKVTKRGQDVALRCDPISGHVSLYWYRQALGQGPEFLTYFNYEAQQDKSGLPNDRFSAERPEGSISTLTIQRTEQRDSAMYRCASSKRTGGISYEQYFGPGTRLTVT.

Only a few counts were recorded for this clonotype. The chain is built from TRBV6-1 and TRBJ2-3; D gene unclear. Germline V gives CDR1 MNHNS, CDR2 SASEGT. Trimming left V 2 bases short and J 4 bases short, with 10 bases between. The CDR3 totals 14 residues. CDR3 sequence reads: CASSERKVPDTQYF. CDR3 sequence (DNA): TGTGCCAGCAGTGAAAGGAAAGTCCCAGATACGCAGTATTTT.

This clonotype has at least ten counts. The rearrangement uses TRBV5-1 and TRBJ1-3, with 8 bases lining up with TRBD1. The J segment lost 0 bases and the V segment lost 0 bases, leaving 2 bases of the junction unmatched. In germline, CDR1 is SGHRS, CDR2 YFSETQ. The CDR3 extends over 16 amino acids. DNA for the CDR3: TGCGCCAGCAGCTTGGGGACAGGGACCTCTGGAAACACCATATATTTT. This codes for CASSLGTGTSGNTIYF.

In its sample, this clonotype was seen many times. This chain links TRBV12-5 with TRBJ2-5; TRBD1 aligns across 7 bases. V shed 0 bases and J 5 bases; nucleotides not matched to a gene: 15. CDR1 and CDR2 from the germline V gene are LGHNT and FRNRAP. The CDR3 runs 18 residues. The CDR3 spells CASGLVPSGTDSSETQYF. For the CDR3, the DNA is TGTGCTAGTGGTTTGGTACCTTCCGGGACAGATTCCTCCGAGACCCAGTACTTC.

This clonotype was detected ten times or more. This rearrangement joins TRBV7-2 to TRBJ1-5; 9 bases are a match to TRBD1. Germline CDR1 and CDR2: SGHTA and FQGNSA. The CDR3 contains 16 residues. J was trimmed by 6 bases and V by 0 bases; bases with no gene match: 6. The chain's CDR3 is CASSLAGQGISQPQHF. The CDR3 nucleotides read TGTGCCAGCAGCTTAGCGGGACAGGGTATTAGTCAGCCCCAGCATTTT. Based on the CDR3 plus reference TRBV7-2 and TRBJ1-5, the full variable domain is GAGVSQSPSNKVTEKGKDVELRCDPISGHTALYWYRQSLGQGLEFLIYFQGNSAPDKSGLPSDRFSAERTGGSVSTLTIQRTQQEDSAVYLCASSLAGQGISQPQHFGDGTRLSIL.

The chain links TRBV20-1 to TRBJ2-3, with 8 bases that match TRBD2. The CDR3 runs 15 residues. Unmatched junction bases numbered 12, after V lost 6 bases and J lost 4 bases. Looked up from germline, CDR1 is DFQATT and CDR2 is SNEGSKA (reference sequence). CDR3 region: CSAGGLAGLPDTQYF. The CDR3 DNA is TGCAGTGCGGGGGGCCTAGCGGGTTTACCAGATACGCAGTATTTT.

This clonotype appeared many times. This chain uses TRBV20-1 with TRBJ1-2, with no clear D. The V gene's germline CDR1 is DFQATT and CDR2 SNEGSKA (reference sequence). Trimming cost V 2 bases and J 8 bases, with 21 bases left between them. CDR3 length: 15 residues. CDR3 in DNA: TGCAGTGCTAGACTTCCCGGATTTGCGGGTGACGGCTACACCTTC. Encoded protein: CSARLPGFAGDGYTF.

This clonotype was detected ten times or more. The rearrangement joins TRBV7-9 to TRBJ1-1; 9 bases align to TRBD1. This CDR3 is 14 amino acids long. Trimming removed 3 bases from V and 3 bases from J; junction bases left unmatched: 2. The germline CDR1 and CDR2 sequences are SEHNR and FQNEAQ (reference sequence). Written as DNA, the CDR3 is TGTGCCAGCAGCTTTGGGGACAGGGACACTGAAGCTTTCTTT. Translation: CASSFGDRDTEAFF.

This clonotype came up a few times. The chain is built from TRBV7-6 and TRBJ1-1, with D tentatively TRBD1 (5 bases). The CDR3 covers 13 residues. Germline V gene lookup returns CDR1 SGHVS and CDR2 FNYEAQ. The germline V and J ends were trimmed by 3 bases and 2 bases, with 7 bases remaining between them. The CDR3 region has the DNA TGTGCCAGCAGCTTCGGGGGAAACACTGAAGCTTTCTTT. This codes for CASSFGGNTEAFF.

This clonotype was counted ten times or more. The V call is TRBV12-3 or TRBV12-4, the J call TRBJ1-1; TRBD1 is a possible D gene (5 bases). V was pared by 5 bases and J by 2 bases, with 12 bases between. The CDR3 extends over 14 amino acids. This chain's CDR3 is CASSPQALNTEAFF. CDR3 in DNA: TGTGCCAGCAGTCCACAGGCGTTAAACACTGAAGCTTTCTTT.

This clonotype was observed many times. The chain couples TRBV20-1 to TRBJ2-2; D is uncertain. CDR1 is DFQATT, CDR2 SNEGSKA, per germline (reference sequence). The CDR3 has 13 amino acids. The V gene lost 3 bases and the J gene lost 3 bases, with 8 bases spanning the gap. Written as DNA, the CDR3 is TGCAGTGCTAGTCCCGGATACACCGGGGAGCTGTTTTTT. Protein sequence: CSASPGYTGELFF.

Comment on this clonotype: The junction departs from germline at one end; a sequencing error may be responsible. J is TRBJ1-5 and V is TRBV12-3 or TRBV12-4; no clear D. CDR3 length equals 17 residues. DNA for the CDR3: TGTGCCAGCAGCCCTTTTGGGGTCGAAATCAGCAATCAGCCCCAGAATTTT. Amino acid sequence: CASSPFGVEISNQPQNF.

This clonotype has a count of ten or more. The rearrangement links TRBV7-2 to TRBJ2-2, with D tentatively TRBD2 (5 bases). CDR3 length: 18 amino acids. V lost 1 base, J lost 6 bases, and 21 bases lay in between. Germline lookup yields CDR1 SGHTA and CDR2 FQGNSA. The CDR3 spells CASSLVAFGMLAAGELFF. In DNA, the CDR3 is TGTGCCAGCAGCTTAGTCGCGTTTGGTATGCTAGCCGCCGGGGAGCTGTTTTTT.

The chain is built from TRBV7-6 and TRBJ2-1, with 9 bases aligning to TRBD2. Trimming at V came to 3 bases and at J to 8 bases, leaving 5 bases not matched to a gene. The CDR3 consists of 14 residues. Germline V gene data show CDR1 as SGHVS and CDR2 as FNYEAQ. Here the CDR3 DNA reads TGTGCCAGCAGCTTTTTAAGCGGGGGGTATGAGCAGTTCTTC. It specifies CASSFLSGGYEQFF.

On this clonotype itself: A much larger clone is a single base away; this may be a read error. This rearrangement joins TRBV6-5 to TRBJ2-2; 8 nucleotides agree with TRBD1. In germline, CDR1 is MNHEY, CDR2 SVGAGI. V lost 5 bases, J lost 0 bases, and 5 bases stayed unmatched. The CDR3 consists of 16 residues. DNA of the CDR3: TGTGCCAGCAGTCCATGGACAGGGCCGAACACCGGGGAGCTGTTTTTT. Translated: CASSPWTGPNTGELFF.

This clonotype occurred once. The conserved closing phenylalanine or tryptophan is absent in this CDR3, likely reflecting a read error. CDR3 in amino acids: CSANPGQGASQPQHN. The CDR3 region has the DNA TGCAGTGCTAACCCCGGCCAGGGGGCGTCTCAGCCCCAGCATAAT. The chain links TRBV20-1 to TRBJ1-5; 8 nucleotides match TRBD1. V was pared by 4 bases and J by 6 bases, with 11 bases of the junction left unmatched. The V gene's germline CDR1 is DFQATT and CDR2 SNEGSKA (reference sequence). CDR3 size: 15 residues.